Listed below are T cell receptor beta chains from one sample, sequenced in a study of T-cell reconstitution after alpha-beta-depleted transplantation in children. TCRdb re-derived calls from the PCR reads in MiXCR, one entry per CDR3 protein. Among 600,000 to 700,000 distinct CDR3 sequences listed, around 17% were seen once. The sequencing used PBMCs from the stem cell graft donor, collected from the stem cell graft. The receptors originated from a human donor who donated a stem cell graft to a child with acute myeloid leukemia. The CDR3 runs from the conserved cysteine through the conserved F or W. Fields, in order: clone size, J gene, V gene, D gene, CDR3 length, CDR3 protein, CDR3 DNA. The D gene is left open where the match is weak. Size is omitted from some rows. Given values are once, few, many or a class for expanded clones.

- | TRBJ1-1 | TRBV2 | - | 15 | CASSGKKGTNTEAFF | TGTGCCAGCAGTGGCAAAAAGGGTACGAACACTGAAGCTTTCTTT
many | TRBJ2-7 | TRBV27 | - | 14 | CASSLSGPSYEQYF | TGTGCCAGCAGTTTATCAGGCCCCAGCTACGAGCAGTACTTC
many | TRBJ2-1 | TRBV12-3/TRBV12-4 | TRBD2 | 14 | CASTASGDYNEQFF | TGTGCCAGCACCGCTAGCGGGGATTACAATGAGCAGTTCTTC
many | TRBJ2-2 | TRBV20-1 | TRBD2 | 16 | CSARDPASGASGELFF | TGCAGTGCTAGAGATCCCGCTAGCGGGGCGTCCGGGGAGCTGTTTTTT
- | TRBJ2-5 | TRBV5-1 | - | 14 | CASSFTPGGETQYF | TGCGCCAGCAGCTTCACTCCAGGGGGGGAGACCCAGTACTTC
many | TRBJ2-3 | TRBV7-2 | - | 12 | CASSPPADTQYF | TGTGCCAGCAGCCCCCCTGCAGATACGCAGTATTTT
few | TRBJ1-5 | TRBV12-3/TRBV12-4 | TRBD1 | 14 | CASRAGQVNQPQHF | TGTGCCAGCAGAGCGGGACAGGTCAATCAGCCCCAGCATTTT
few | TRBJ1-2 | TRBV6-1 | - | 14 | CASRITENLYGYTF | TGTGCCAGCAGAATTACAGAGAACCTCTATGGCTACACCTTC
- | TRBJ2-3 | TRBV4-1 | - | 14 | CASRTTGGTDTQYF | TGCGCCAGCAGGACGACAGGCGGAACAGATACGCAGTATTTT
many | TRBJ2-7 | TRBV12-3/TRBV12-4 | - | 13 | CASSLAMVGEQYF | TGTGCCAGCAGTCTAGCGATGGTGGGGGAGCAGTACTTC
- | TRBJ2-1 | TRBV11-2 | - | 15 | CASSLRQALNNEQFF | TGTGCCAGCAGCCTAAGACAGGCCCTCAACAATGAGCAGTTCTTC
many | TRBJ2-2 | TRBV28 | - | 13 | CASSTDNTGELFF | TGTGCCAGCAGTACAGACAACACCGGGGAGCTGTTTTTT
many | TRBJ2-1 | TRBV20-1 | TRBD1 | 15 | CSARDEGQGYNEQFF | TGCAGTGCTAGAGATGAGGGACAGGGCTACAATGAGCAGTTCTTC
few | TRBJ2-3 | TRBV27 | - | 11 | CASKREDTQYF | TGTGCCAGCAAAAGGGAGGATACGCAGTATTTT
many | TRBJ2-1 | TRBV5-1 | - | 14 | CASSLGTRRNEQFF | TGCGCCAGCAGCCTCGGGACTCGGCGGAATGAGCAGTTCTTC
many | TRBJ2-5 | TRBV20-1 | TRBD2 | 14 | CSAPLAGGRETQYF | TGCAGTGCTCCTCTAGCGGGGGGTAGAGAGACCCAGTACTTC
many | TRBJ1-1 | TRBV6-5 | - | 13 | CATYAGFGTEAFF | TGTGCCACCTACGCAGGGTTCGGCACTGAAGCTTTCTTT
few | TRBJ1-1 | TRBV10-3 | TRBD1 | 14 | CAISDLDRATEAFF | TGTGCCATCAGTGACTTGGACAGGGCCACTGAAGCTTTCTTT
- | TRBJ2-1 | TRBV5-6 | TRBD2 | 15 | CASSLLGGGPNEQFF | TGTGCCAGCAGCTTGTTGGGCGGGGGACCCAATGAGCAGTTCTTC
few | TRBJ2-7 | TRBV6-2/TRBV6-3 | - | 11 | CASSQTYEQYF | TGTGCCAGCAGCCAGACCTACGAGCAGTACTTC
- | TRBJ2-1 | TRBV6-1 | TRBD1 | 12 | CASRTNRGEQFF | TGTGCCAGCAGGACTAACAGGGGCGAGCAGTTCTTC
many | TRBJ2-1 | TRBV7-8 | - | 13 | CASSLVVDNEQFF | TGTGCCAGCAGCTTAGTGGTAGACAATGAGCAGTTCTTC
- | TRBJ1-5 | TRBV7-3 | - | 13 | CASSHDSAQPQHF | TGTGCCAGCAGCCACGACTCAGCTCAGCCCCAGCATTTT
many | TRBJ2-5 | TRBV29-1 | TRBD1 | 14 | CSVVRDRSQETQYF | TGCAGCGTCGTCCGGGACAGGTCGCAAGAGACCCAGTACTTC
many | TRBJ2-2 | TRBV27 | - | 18 | CASSPRTEWGTNTGELFF | TGTGCCAGCAGTCCGCGGACAGAGTGGGGCACGAACACCGGGGAGCTGTTTTTT
few | TRBJ1-1 | TRBV7-9 | - | 16 | CASSFRLEGMNTEAFF | TGTGCCAGCAGTTTTCGGTTGGAGGGCATGAACACTGAAGCTTTCTTT
- | TRBJ2-2 | TRBV7-2 | TRBD1 | 15 | CASSSTGVSTGELFF | TGTGCCAGCAGTTCGACAGGGGTTTCCACCGGGGAGCTGTTTTTT
- | TRBJ2-2 | TRBV5-1 | TRBD1 | 16 | CASSSFDRENTGELFF | TGCGCCAGCAGCTCCTTTGACAGGGAGAACACCGGGGAGCTGTTTTTT
many | TRBJ2-7 | TRBV5-5 | - | 14 | CASSRQLQGSEQYF | TGTGCCAGCAGCCGACAATTACAGGGAAGCGAGCAGTACTTC
- | TRBJ2-1 | TRBV24-1 | TRBD2 | 15 | CATSPTGGRHNEQFF | TGTGCCACCTCCCCGACGGGGGGGCGCCACAATGAGCAGTTCTTC
- | TRBJ2-4 | TRBV7-9 | - | 15 | CASISIWVAKNIQYF | TGTGCCAGCATTTCTATCTGGGTAGCCAAAAACATTCAGTACTTC
- | TRBJ1-6 | TRBV20-1 | - | 16 | CCARDPTSPYNSPLHF | TGCTGTGCTAGAGATCCGACATCCCCGTATAATTCACCCCTCCACTTT
many | TRBJ2-7 | TRBV20-1 | TRBD2 | 14 | CSASLSGGAYEQYF | TGCAGTGCTAGCCTTAGCGGGGGGGCCTACGAGCAGTACTTC
many | TRBJ2-5 | TRBV10-2 | - | 12 | CASWGHQETQYF | TGCGCCAGCTGGGGACACCAAGAGACCCAGTACTTC
many | TRBJ2-1 | TRBV5-1 | - | 15 | CASSPQTGFYNEQFF | TGCGCCAGCAGCCCCCAGACGGGCTTCTACAATGAGCAGTTCTTC
many | TRBJ1-5 | TRBV6-1 | - | 13 | CASSRTENQPQHF | TGTGCCAGCAGTCGGACAGAGAATCAGCCCCAGCATTTT
few | TRBJ2-6 | TRBV7-3 | - | 15 | CASSNGGSGANVLTF | TGTGCCAGCAGCAACGGGGGATCTGGGGCCAACGTCCTGACTTTC
many | TRBJ2-1 | TRBV5-1 | TRBD1 | 13 | CASGQGTYNEQFF | TGCGCCAGCGGACAGGGTACCTACAATGAGCAGTTCTTC
few | TRBJ2-3 | TRBV13 | - | 17 | CASSSSYTSRATDTQYF | TGTGCCAGCAGCTCGAGCTATACTAGTAGGGCCACAGATACGCAGTATTTT
many | TRBJ1-6 | TRBV6-5 | - | 14 | CASSYRSANSPLHF | TGTGCCAGCAGTTACAGGTCGGCTAATTCACCCCTCCACTTT
many | TRBJ1-5 | TRBV6-1 | - | 13 | CASSPPFGQPQHF | TGTGCCAGCAGTCCACCTTTTGGTCAGCCCCAGCATTTT